The 8 T cell receptor beta chains given below trace back to one sample, sequenced in a study of blood T cell repertoires in COVID-19. Sequencing was performed with immunoSEQ multiplex PCR; in TCRdb, only in-frame clones are kept and a portion is missing. The data show tens of thousands of clones, 84% seen once. Sequences were obtained from peripheral blood. The receptors shown here come from a middle-aged man with COVID-19, enrolled during active disease.

This chain links TRBV2 with TRBJ2-5, with 11 bases fitting TRBD2. The germline V gene has CDR1 SNHLY and CDR2 FYNNEI. The CDR3 has 16 residues. The trim removed 3 bases at V and 1 base at J, leaving 4 bases unmatched. CDR3 nucleotides: TGTGCCAGCAGTGATGGGACTAGCGGAATCCAAGAGACCCAGTACTTC. It specifies CASSDGTSGIQETQYF.

The chain has TRBV5-4 and TRBJ1-1, with 7 nucleotides matching TRBD1. Germline V gives CDR1 SGHNT, CDR2 YYREEE (reference sequence). Losses at the gene ends were 2 bases for V and 4 bases for J; bases not matched to a gene: 2. The CDR3 extends over 13 amino acids. Here the CDR3 reads CASSLTGVTEAFF. The CDR3 DNA sequence: TGTGCCAGCAGCTTAACAGGGGTCACTGAAGCTTTCTTT.

The chain links TRBV9 to TRBJ2-5, with TRBD1 matching over 10 bases. Germline lookup yields CDR1 SGDLS and CDR2 YYNGEE. V lost 4 bases, J lost 5 bases, and 11 bases stayed unmatched. The CDR3 contains 16 residues. CDR3 coding DNA: TGTGCCAGCAGCTTAACCGGGACAGGGGTGTCGGAGACCCAGTACTTC. Amino acids: CASSLTGTGVSETQYF.

V and J are TRBV28 and TRBJ2-7; D is possibly TRBD2 (6 bases). This CDR3 is built from 11 residues. The V gene lost 8 bases and the J gene lost 9 bases, with 14 bases spanning the gap. CDR1 and CDR2 (germline): MDHEN, SYDVKM. The CDR3 spells CASGGKAGQYF. CDR3 coding DNA: TGTGCCAGCGGGGGGAAGGCAGGGCAGTACTTC. The full variable domain, its missing parts supplied by reference TRBV28 and TRBJ2-7, is DVKVTQSSRYLVKRTGEKVFLECVQDMDHENMFWYRQDPGLGLRLIYFSYDVKMKEKGDIPEGYSVSREKKERFSLILESASTNQTSMYLCASGGKAGQYFGPGTRLTVT.

The CDR3: CASSVAASGGYEQYF. The CDR3 region has the DNA TGTGCCAGCAGCGTAGCGGCTAGCGGGGGTTACGAGCAGTACTTC. The chain uses TRBV9 and TRBJ2-7; 10 positions agree with TRBD2. Trimming cost V 0 bases and J 4 bases; bases outside gene matches: 4. Germline loops: CDR1 SGDLS, CDR2 YYNGEE. The CDR3 spans 15 residues.

This clone was observed once. The V gene is TRBV19, the J gene TRBJ1-3; no clear D. V dropped 5 bases and J dropped 2 bases, with 7 bases sitting between them. Per the germline V gene, CDR1 is LNHDA and CDR2 is SQIVND (reference sequence). This CDR3 contains 13 residues. This chain's CDR3 is CASSPRTGNTIYF. DNA of the CDR3: TGTGCCAGTAGTCCCAGGACTGGAAACACCATATATTTT.

This sequence joins TRBV6-2 or TRBV6-3 and TRBJ2-3, with unresolved D. This CDR3 region has 14 residues. The germline CDR1 and CDR2 sequences are MNHEY and SVGEGT. Trimming took 2 bases from V and 0 from J, leaving 6 bases between them. The CDR3 nucleotides are TGTGCCAGCAGTTACATAGAGAGCACAGATACGCAGTATTTT. Translating it yields CASSYIESTDTQYF.

For this clone: The germline gene is not matched at one end of the junction; a read error may be the cause. The V gene is TRBV7-3, the J gene TRBJ2-7; 7 bases line up with TRBD1. The CDR3 extends over 9 amino acids. The germline V gene has CDR1 SGHTA and CDR2 FQGTGA. CDR3 sequence reads: CASSYRQGF. For the CDR3, the DNA is TGTGCCAGCAGCTACCGACAGGGTTTC.